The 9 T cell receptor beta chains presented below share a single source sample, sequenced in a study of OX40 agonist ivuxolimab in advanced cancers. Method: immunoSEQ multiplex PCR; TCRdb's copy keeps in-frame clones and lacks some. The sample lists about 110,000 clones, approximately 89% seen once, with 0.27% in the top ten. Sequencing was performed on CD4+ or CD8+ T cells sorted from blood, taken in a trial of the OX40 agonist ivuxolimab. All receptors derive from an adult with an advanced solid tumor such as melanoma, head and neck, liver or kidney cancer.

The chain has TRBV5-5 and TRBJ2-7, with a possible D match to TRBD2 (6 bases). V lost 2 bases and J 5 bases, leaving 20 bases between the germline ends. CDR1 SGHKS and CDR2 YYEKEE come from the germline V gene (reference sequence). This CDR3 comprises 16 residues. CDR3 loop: CASSLYTGEGLDEQYF. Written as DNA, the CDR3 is TGTGCCAGCAGCTTATATACGGGAGAGGGACTCGACGAGCAGTACTTC.

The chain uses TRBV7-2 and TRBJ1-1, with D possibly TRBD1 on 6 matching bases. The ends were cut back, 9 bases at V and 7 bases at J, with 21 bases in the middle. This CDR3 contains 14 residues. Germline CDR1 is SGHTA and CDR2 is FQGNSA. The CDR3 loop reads CASRIIPQGIEAFF. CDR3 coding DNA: TGTGCCAGTCGAATTATACCACAGGGCATTGAAGCTTTCTTT.

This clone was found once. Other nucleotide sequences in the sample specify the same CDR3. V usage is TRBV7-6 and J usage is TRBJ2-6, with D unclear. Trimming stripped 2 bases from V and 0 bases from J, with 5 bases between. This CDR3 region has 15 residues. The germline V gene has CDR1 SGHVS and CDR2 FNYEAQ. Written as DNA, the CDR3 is TGTGCCAGCAGCTTAAAAGGCTCTGGGGCCAACGTCCTGACTTTC. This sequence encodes CASSLKGSGANVLTF.

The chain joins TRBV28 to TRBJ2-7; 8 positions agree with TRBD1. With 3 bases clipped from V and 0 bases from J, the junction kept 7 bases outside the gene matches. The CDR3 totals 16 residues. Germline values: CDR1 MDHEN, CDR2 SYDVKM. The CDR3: CASSFPRTGSSYEQYF. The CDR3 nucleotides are TGTGCCAGCAGTTTTCCCCGGACAGGGAGCTCCTACGAGCAGTACTTC. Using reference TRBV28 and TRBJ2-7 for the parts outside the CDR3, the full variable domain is DVKVTQSSRYLVKRTGEKVFLECVQDMDHENMFWYRQDPGLGLRLIYFSYDVKMKEKGDIPEGYSVSREKKERFSLILESASTNQTSMYLCASSFPRTGSSYEQYFGPGTRLTVT.

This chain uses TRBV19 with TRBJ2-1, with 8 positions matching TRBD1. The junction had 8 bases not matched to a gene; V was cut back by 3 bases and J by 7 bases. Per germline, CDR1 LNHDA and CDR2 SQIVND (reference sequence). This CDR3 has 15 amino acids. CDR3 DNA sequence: TGTGCCAGTAGTATTGACAGGGGAGGTTGGAATGAGCAGTTCTTC. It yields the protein CASSIDRGGWNEQFF.

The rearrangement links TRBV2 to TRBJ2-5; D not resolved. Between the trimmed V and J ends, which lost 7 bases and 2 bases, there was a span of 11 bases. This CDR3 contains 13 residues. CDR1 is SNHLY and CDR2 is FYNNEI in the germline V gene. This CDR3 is CASTGIRQETQYF. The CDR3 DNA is TGTGCCAGCACTGGAATTAGACAAGAGACCCAGTACTTC.

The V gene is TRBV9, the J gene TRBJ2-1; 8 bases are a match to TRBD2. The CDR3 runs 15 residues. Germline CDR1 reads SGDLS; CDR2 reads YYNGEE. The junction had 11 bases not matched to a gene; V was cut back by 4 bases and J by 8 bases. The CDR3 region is CASSTITGGADEQFF. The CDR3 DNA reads TGTGCCAGCAGCACGATCACCGGGGGGGCCGATGAGCAGTTCTTC.

The DNA of the CDR3 is TGTGCCAGCAGCCTCCTGGTTCAAGAGACCCAGTACTTC. As protein: CASSLLVQETQYF. V and J are TRBV7-2 and TRBJ2-5; D remains unclear. Germline CDR1 SGHTA, CDR2 FQGNSA. This CDR3 is 13 amino acids long. Trimming pared 5 bases from V and 2 bases from J, leaving 9 bases between.

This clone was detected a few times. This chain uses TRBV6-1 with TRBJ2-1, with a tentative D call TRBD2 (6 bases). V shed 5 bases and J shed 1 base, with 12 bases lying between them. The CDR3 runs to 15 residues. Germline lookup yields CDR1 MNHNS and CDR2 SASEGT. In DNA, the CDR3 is TGTGCCAGCAGTAGAGCGGGTTGGTCCTACAATGAGCAGTTCTTC. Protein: CASSRAGWSYNEQFF.